This T cell receptor (beta chain) stems from a study of cytomegalovirus exposure and HLA in healthy donors. V lost 4 bases, J lost 5 bases, and 22 bases lay in between. Germline V CDR1 and CDR2: SGDLS, YYNGEE. This CDR3 comprises 16 residues. Concerning this clone: Its antigen is unidentified.

Findings and caveats of the study: Later work found most CMV-associated TCR beta chains apparently HLA-restricted. TCR beta V segments were, for the most part, productive about 87% or about 30% of the time in an earlier analysis.

PCR primers comprised 60 Vbeta and 13 Jbeta primers. TCRdb's copy holds only in-frame clones and misses some; the assay was immunoSEQ multiplex PCR. The sample yields fewer than 200,000 clones, over 75% seen once. Sequencing was carried out using PBMCs. The receptor was derived from a girl under three years old in good health and CMV-seronegative. This chain links TRBV9 with TRBJ2-7; tentatively, D is TRBD2 (5 bases). In nucleotides, the CDR3 is TGTGCCAGCAGCCTCTCCACCCTAGCAGCAGGCCACGAGCAGTACTTC. Amino acid sequence: CASSLSTLAAGHEQYF.